The sequence of this TCR beta chain was determined in a study of T-cell memory formation after mild COVID-19. Study-level information: The TCR clusters were mostly specific to one donor. General study findings and limits: That cross-reactive memory joined was suggested by some responding clones appearing in pre-infection memory.

Researchers used 5'RACE with constant-segment primers to make TCR alpha and TCR beta cDNA libraries that carry sample barcodes and UMIs. Each CDR3 protein is one row after TCRdb ran MiXCR on the 5' RACE reads. The sample lists around 220,000 distinct CDR3 sequences, 15% to 20% occurring once. This clonotype turned up a few times. What it binds is unknown. Sequenced material: PBMCs or a T cell subset sorted from them (not recorded which). The receptor was isolated from a man aged 18 to 29 who had mild COVID-19 (a few samples of this study predate the infection). Cell type and time point are not known.

CDR3 in DNA: TGTGCCAGCAGCTTTTCCGAGAACACTGAAGCTTTCTTT. This gives the protein CASSFSENTEAFF. The rearrangement joins TRBV7-9 to TRBJ1-1; D uncertain. Germline lookup yields CDR1 SEHNR and CDR2 FQNEAQ (reference sequence). This CDR3 has 13 residues. V lost 3 bases and J lost 1, with 6 bases in between.